What follows are 8 T cell receptor beta chains derived from one specimen sequenced in a study of blood T cell repertoires in COVID-19. Data came from immunoSEQ multiplex PCR; TCRdb stores just in-frame clones and leaves some out. In the table there are 200,000 to 250,000 clones, about 86% of which are singletons. Sequencing was carried out using PBMCs or T cells enriched from blood (not recorded which). These receptors all stem from a woman aged 40-49 years with acute COVID-19.

The J gene is TRBJ1-2, the V gene TRBV11-2, with D tentatively TRBD1 (5 bases). CDR1 and CDR2 (germline): SGHAT, FQNNGV. The CDR3 length is 16 residues. Trimming pared 1 base from V and 0 bases from J, leaving 12 bases between. The CDR3 spells CASSLAYRPTNYGYTF. The CDR3 DNA reads as TGTGCCAGCAGCTTAGCCTACAGGCCAACTAACTATGGCTACACCTTC.

The rearrangement uses TRBV10-3 and TRBJ2-3, with TRBD2 identical over 8 bases. This CDR3 is 14 amino acids long. Looked up from germline, CDR1 is ENHRY and CDR2 is SYGVKD. The trim removed 8 bases at V and 1 base at J, leaving 5 bases unmatched. This CDR3 is CAIGRGGGTDTQYF. The CDR3 nucleotides are TGTGCCATCGGACGGGGGGGCGGCACAGATACGCAGTATTTT.

This CDR3 is CASSLVQGNTIYF. CDR3 in DNA: TGTGCCAGCAGTTTAGTCCAAGGAAACACCATATATTTT. This chain uses TRBV27 with TRBJ1-3; no firm D call. V was cut by 2 bases and J by 4 bases, with 6 bases left in between. Germline V gives CDR1 MNHEY, CDR2 SMNVEV (reference sequence). The CDR3 spans 13 residues.

This chain joins TRBV18 and TRBJ2-1, with 8 bases identical to TRBD2. The CDR3 loop spans 15 amino acids. Germline assignment: CDR1 KGHSH and CDR2 LQKENI. V was pared by 6 bases and J by 9 bases, with 13 bases of the junction left unmatched. The DNA of the CDR3 is TGTGCCAGCTCCAGGGTCGGGACTAGTTTTATTGAGCAGTTCTTC. Amino acids: CASSRVGTSFIEQFF.

This clone was seen more than once but under ten times. This chain connects TRBV28 to TRBJ2-1, with 15 positions matching TRBD2. CDR1 is MDHEN and CDR2 is SYDVKM in the germline V gene. Trimming took 7 bases from V and 15 from J; bases not matched to a gene: 16. This CDR3 spans 16 amino acids. The CDR3 DNA reads TGTGCCAGCACACCTCCGGGACTAGCGGGGGGCGGTCAGGGGTTCTTC. Translation gives CASTPPGLAGGGQGFF.

The rearrangement links TRBV7-7 to TRBJ2-5; D is possibly TRBD2 (5 bases). Between the trimmed V and J ends, which lost 0 bases and 5 bases, there was a span of 22 bases. CDR1 is SSHAT, CDR2 FNYEAQ, per germline (reference sequence). CDR3 size: 18 residues. CDR3 sequence (DNA): TGTGCCAGCAGCTTAGCGACAATAGAAACACTTCGAGGGGAGACCCAGTACTTC. Protein sequence: CASSLATIETLRGETQYF.

This chain uses TRBV19 with TRBJ1-2, with D possibly TRBD1 on 6 matching bases. Germline V gene data show CDR1 as LNHDA and CDR2 as SQIVND (reference sequence). The ends were cut back, 7 bases at V and 6 bases at J, with 12 bases in the middle. CDR3 length: 12 amino acids. The CDR3 loop is CASKPGVNGYTF. The CDR3, as DNA: TGTGCCAGTAAGCCAGGGGTTAATGGCTACACCTTC.

The chain couples TRBV27 to TRBJ2-1, with D perhaps TRBD1 (6 bases). V lost 6 bases and J lost 1, with 13 bases in between. Looked up from germline, CDR1 is MNHEY and CDR2 is SMNVEV (reference sequence). The CDR3 consists of 15 residues. CDR3 bases: TGTGCCAGCAGCACAGGGTCAACTTCCTACAATGAGCAGTTCTTC. It codes for CASSTGSTSYNEQFF.